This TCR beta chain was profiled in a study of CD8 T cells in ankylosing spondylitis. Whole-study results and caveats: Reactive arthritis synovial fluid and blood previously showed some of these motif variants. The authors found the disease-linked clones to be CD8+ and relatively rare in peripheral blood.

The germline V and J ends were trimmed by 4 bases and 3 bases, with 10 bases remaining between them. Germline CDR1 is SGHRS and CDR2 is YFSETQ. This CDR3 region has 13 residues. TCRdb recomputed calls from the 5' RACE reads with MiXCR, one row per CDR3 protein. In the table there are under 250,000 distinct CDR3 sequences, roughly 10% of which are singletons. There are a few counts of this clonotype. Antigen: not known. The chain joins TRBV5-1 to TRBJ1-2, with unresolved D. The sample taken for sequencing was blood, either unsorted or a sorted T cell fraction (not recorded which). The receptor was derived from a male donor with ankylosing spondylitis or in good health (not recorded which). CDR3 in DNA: TGCGCCAGCAGCCCTCTCGGGGACTATGGCTACACCTTC. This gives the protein CASSPLGDYGYTF.